These 25 T cell receptor beta chains share one sample of origin, sequenced in a study of T cell responses to AZD1222 COVID-19 vaccine. Profiling relied on immunoSEQ multiplex PCR, and the TCRdb table lists in-frame clones only, not all of them. The sample has 150,000 or so clones, approximately 89% seen once; the top ten hold roughly 2.1%. The input for sequencing was peripheral blood, taken on day 0 of AZD1222 vaccination. Receptors originate from an adult in good health.

The chain employs TRBV7-9 and TRBJ2-7; TRBD2 matches 7 bases. Germline assignment: CDR1 SEHNR and CDR2 FQNEAQ (reference sequence). The CDR3 consists of 15 residues. V lost 1 base, J lost 5 bases, and 8 bases stayed unmatched. The CDR3: CASSLGAGVGDEQYF. The CDR3 bases are TGTGCCAGCAGCTTAGGTGCGGGAGTGGGCGACGAGCAGTACTTC.

The rearrangement links TRBV6-4 to TRBJ2-1, with 14 bases identical to TRBD2. The CDR3 is 15 residues long. In germline, CDR1 is MRHNA, CDR2 SNTAGT. V lost 3 bases to trimming and J lost 6 bases; unmatched junction nucleotides: 1. The CDR3 DNA reads TGTGCCAGCAGTGAGGGGACTAGCGGGGGCAATGAGCAGTTCTTC. It yields the protein CASSEGTSGGNEQFF.

The chain recombines TRBV5-1 with TRBJ2-1; a weak D match, TRBD1 (6 bases). V was cut by 4 bases and J by 2 bases, with 10 bases left in between. The CDR3 length is 14 residues. Germline CDR1 is SGHRS and CDR2 is YFSETQ. The CDR3 DNA is TGCGCCAGCAGCCTCGACAGGCCCTACAATGAGCAGTTCTTC. It encodes CASSLDRPYNEQFF.

Here the CDR3 reads CASSLKPLGRHYEQYF. The DNA of the CDR3 is TGTGCCAGCAGCTTAAAACCCCTGGGACGTCACTACGAGCAGTACTTC. This chain joins TRBV7-9 and TRBJ2-7; the D call may be TRBD1 or TRBD2 (5 bases each). V was trimmed by 2 bases and J by 3 bases, leaving 17 bases between them. Germline V gene data show CDR1 as SEHNR and CDR2 as FQNEAQ (reference sequence). The CDR3 sequence is 16 residues long.

The V and J genes are TRBV6-5 and TRBJ2-7; D is perhaps TRBD2 (6 bases). Germline CDR1 and CDR2: MNHEY and SVGAGI. The V end lost 7 bases, the J end lost 6 bases, and 13 bases lay between the germline ends. This CDR3 region has 12 residues. In nucleotides, the CDR3 is TGTGCCAGCATGGGGGAGGTAAGCGAGCAGTACTTC. Encoded protein: CASMGEVSEQYF.

V is TRBV7-2 and J is TRBJ1-5; no clear D gene. Per germline, CDR1 SGHTA and CDR2 FQGNSA. Trimming removed 2 bases at V and 6 bases at J, with 11 bases between. CDR3 length: 14 residues. The CDR3 reads CASSLNREGQPQHF. For the CDR3, the DNA is TGTGCCAGCAGCTTAAATCGGGAGGGTCAGCCCCAGCATTTT.

The gene calls are TRBV28 and TRBJ2-7, with 7 positions matching TRBD1. The junction had 9 bases not matched to a gene; V was cut back by 6 bases and J by 1 base. The CDR3 consists of 15 residues. CDR1 is MDHEN and CDR2 is SYDVKM in the germline V gene. Here the CDR3 DNA reads TGTGCCAGCAGGAGTGACAGGGCAGTTTCCTACGAGCAGTACTTC. Protein: CASRSDRAVSYEQYF.

CDR3: CASSSGTSGSNEQFF. In DNA form, the CDR3 reads TGTGCCAGCAGCTCCGGGACTAGCGGATCCAATGAGCAGTTCTTC. The rearrangement uses TRBV6-5 and TRBJ2-1; TRBD2 aligns across 11 bases. V shed 6 bases, J shed 6 bases, and the junction held 7 bases outside the gene matches. Per the germline V gene, CDR1 is MNHEY and CDR2 is SVGAGI. The CDR3 spans 15 residues.

The J gene is TRBJ2-5, the V gene TRBV12-3 or TRBV12-4; D not certain. This CDR3 has 12 residues. Trimming took off 3 bases at V and 1 base at J, with 3 bases between the two ends. The CDR3 loop is CASSLSQETQYF. DNA of the CDR3: TGTGCCAGCAGTTTGAGCCAAGAGACCCAGTACTTC.

The J gene is TRBJ2-2, the V gene TRBV29-1; TRBD1 might be the D (5 bases). Trimming cost V 5 bases and J 5 bases, with 12 bases left between them. CDR1 SQVTM and CDR2 ANQGSEA come from the germline V gene. The CDR3 runs 13 residues. The CDR3 region has the DNA TGCAGCGTTCACCAGGGTGGAACCGGGGAGCTGTTTTTT. Amino acid sequence: CSVHQGGTGELFF.

J is TRBJ2-1 and V is TRBV19, with 10 bases that match TRBD2. With V trimmed by 3 bases and J by 8 bases, 7 bases remained unmatched. Germline CDR1 is LNHDA and CDR2 is SQIVND (reference sequence). The CDR3 covers 15 residues. The CDR3 DNA is TGTGCCAGTAGTATGCTAGCGGGAGCGATCGATGAGCAGTTCTTC. Its translation is CASSMLAGAIDEQFF. Variable domain in full (rest from reference TRBV19 and TRBJ2-1): DGGITQSPKYLFRKEGQNVTLSCEQNLNHDAMYWYRQDPGQGLRLIYYSQIVNDFQKGDIAEGYSVSREKKESFPLTVTSAQKNPTAFYLCASSMLAGAIDEQFFGPGTRLTVL.

The CDR3 sequence is CASRVDRSGNTIYF. The CDR3 region has the DNA TGTGCCAGCAGGGTGGACCGGAGTGGAAACACCATATATTTT. This rearrangement joins TRBV6-5 to TRBJ1-3; D remains unclear. Germline-derived CDR1 and CDR2 are MNHEY and SVGAGI. This CDR3 has 14 residues. Deletions cut 6 bases from V and 3 bases from J, with 12 bases between.

The chain recombines TRBV30 with TRBJ2-2, with D tentatively TRBD2 (5 bases). V shed 2 bases and J shed 1 base, with 8 bases lying between them. Germline V gene lookup returns CDR1 GTSNPN and CDR2 SVGIG (reference sequence). The CDR3 runs 14 residues. The CDR3 nucleotides read TGTGCCTGGAGTACGACTAAGAACACCGGGGAGCTGTTTTTT. Its protein product is CAWSTTKNTGELFF.

The rearrangement links TRBV5-4 to TRBJ1-1; possible D gene TRBD1, 6 bases. Deletions cut 3 bases from V and 7 bases from J, with 19 bases between. Germline V gene sequence: CDR1 SGHNT, CDR2 YYREEE (reference sequence). The CDR3 extends over 15 amino acids. The DNA of the CDR3 is TGTGCCAGCAGCTACCCGACCGGGCAGGGGAATGAAGCTTTCTTT. Translated: CASSYPTGQGNEAFF.

The chain uses TRBV19 and TRBJ2-5, with D tentatively TRBD1 or TRBD2 (8 bases each). V lost 5 bases to trimming and J lost 5 bases, with 18 bases between them. Germline V CDR1 and CDR2: LNHDA, SQIVND (reference sequence). The length of the CDR3 is 15 residues. CDR3 residues: CASSPGGTGTETQYF. For the CDR3, the DNA is TGTGCCAGTAGTCCGGGGGGGACAGGTACGGAGACCCAGTACTTC.

The V call is TRBV25-1, the J call TRBJ2-7; D gene uncertain. Trimming pared 2 bases from V and 3 bases from J, leaving 11 bases between. Germline V lookup: CDR1 MGHDK, CDR2 SYGVNS. The CDR3 is 14 residues long. The CDR3 nucleotides read TGTGCCAGCAGTGAAAAGGAAGGGCTCTACGAGCAGTACTTC. Amino acid sequence: CASSEKEGLYEQYF.

The V and J genes are TRBV7-6 and TRBJ2-5; 8 bases agree with TRBD2. The junction had 3 bases not matched to a gene; V was cut back by 1 base and J by 5 bases. The CDR3 has 14 amino acids. CDR1 SGHVS and CDR2 FNYEAQ come from the germline V gene. CDR3 in amino acids: CASSLGASGETQYF. The CDR3 bases are TGTGCCAGCAGCTTAGGGGCTAGCGGGGAGACCCAGTACTTC. Looking up the rest from reference TRBV7-6 and TRBJ2-5 gives the full variable domain: GAGVSQSPRYKVTKRGQDVALRCDPISGHVSLYWYRQALGQGPEFLTYFNYEAQQDKSGLPNDRFSAERPEGSISTLTIQRTEQRDSAMYRCASSLGASGETQYFGPGTRLLVL.

This CDR3 is CASSLRAYEQYF. CDR3 bases: TGTGCCAGCAGTCTAAGAGCGTACGAGCAGTACTTC. This chain joins TRBV28 and TRBJ2-7; D uncertain. This CDR3 is 12 amino acids long. Germline V CDR1 and CDR2: MDHEN, SYDVKM. V lost 5 bases, J lost 4 bases, and 9 bases lay in between.

This clone has a handful of counts. The rearrangement links TRBV11-1 to TRBJ1-2; the D is unclear. Germline V gene lookup returns CDR1 SGHAT and CDR2 FQDESV (reference sequence). The CDR3 spans 14 residues. Trimming pared 5 bases from V and 8 bases from J, leaving 18 bases between. CDR3 residues: CASSPRRSPGGYTF. CDR3 nucleotide sequence: TGTGCCAGCAGCCCCCGTCGCAGCCCGGGAGGCTACACCTTC. Variable domain in full (rest from reference TRBV11-1 and TRBJ1-2): EAEVAQSPRYKITEKSQAVAFWCDPISGHATLYWYRQILGQGPELLVQFQDESVVDDSQLPKDRFSAERLKGVDSTLKIQPAELGDSAMYLCASSPRRSPGGYTFGSGTRLTVV.

The CDR3, as DNA: TGTGCCAGCAGGCCAGCGGGAGGGATGAATGAGCAGTTCTTC. Its translation: CASRPAGGMNEQFF. The genes are TRBV25-1 and TRBJ2-1; 10 nucleotides line up with TRBD2. In germline, CDR1 is MGHDK, CDR2 SYGVNS. The CDR3 is 14 amino acids. V gave up 6 bases and J gave up 7 bases; unmatched junction bases: 6. Full variable domain (rest looked up from reference TRBV25-1 and TRBJ2-1): EADIYQTPRYLVIGTGKKITLECSQTMGHDKMYWYQQDPGMELHLIHYSYGVNSTEKGDLSSESTVSRIRTEHFPLTLESARPSHTSQYLCASRPAGGMNEQFFGPGTRLTVL.

The genes are TRBV25-1 and TRBJ1-3; TRBD1 might be the D (6 bases). V lost 10 bases, J lost 0 bases, and 13 bases lay in between. CDR1 MGHDK and CDR2 SYGVNS come from the germline V gene. The CDR3 is 14 residues long. CDR3 region: CATGGQLSGNTIYF. The CDR3 bases are TGTGCCACCGGCGGACAGCTCTCTGGAAACACCATATATTTT.

The CDR3 region has the DNA TGTGCCAGCAGTGGACTAGCGGGGCCCTACGAGCAGTACTTC. Its protein product is CASSGLAGPYEQYF. This chain uses TRBV27 with TRBJ2-7; TRBD2 agrees at 12 bases. This CDR3 is built from 14 residues. Germline trimming cut 5 bases from V and 2 bases from J; bases unmatched to any gene: 1. The germline V gene encodes CDR1 MNHEY and CDR2 SMNVEV (reference sequence).

The V gene is TRBV3-1 (or the pseudogene TRBV3-2), the J gene TRBJ1-1; perhaps TRBD1 as D (5 bases). V lost 10 bases, J lost 1 base, and 19 bases lay in between. Per germline, CDR1 LGHDT and CDR2 YNNKEL (reference sequence). The CDR3 sequence is 15 residues long. CDR3 nucleotide sequence: TGTGCCACCCATTTAAGGGGAGGGGCGAACACTGAAGCTTTCTTT. Its translation is CATHLRGGANTEAFF.

The chain carries TRBV20-1 and TRBJ1-1; D gene uncertain. V dropped 3 bases and J dropped 10 bases, with 12 bases sitting between them. In germline, CDR1 is DFQATT, CDR2 SNEGSKA (reference sequence). This CDR3 region has 11 residues. The CDR3 sequence: CSARASRVAFF. CDR3 bases: TGCAGTGCTAGGGCGAGCCGAGTAGCTTTCTTT.

This rearrangement joins TRBV5-1 to TRBJ1-2; 7 positions agree with TRBD1. Trimming took 0 bases from V and 4 from J; bases not matched to a gene: 3. This CDR3 region has 14 residues. CDR1 is SGHRS and CDR2 is YFSETQ in the germline V gene. The CDR3 nucleotides are TGCGCCAGCAGCTTGGGGACAGGAGTCTATGGCTACACCTTC. It encodes CASSLGTGVYGYTF. The full variable domain, its missing parts supplied by reference TRBV5-1 and TRBJ1-2, is KAGVTQTPRYLIKTRGQQVTLSCSPISGHRSVSWYQQTPGQGLQFLFEYFSETQRNKGNFPGRFSGRQFSNSRSEMNVSTLELGDSALYLCASSLGTGVYGYTFGSGTRLTVV.